This T cell receptor beta chain was captured by sequencing in a study of T cells expressing NK-cell markers (dated by TCRdb to about 2020). Regarding the complete study: Fewer than ten donors provided sorted CD3+CD56+NKG2C+, CD3+CD56+NKG2C- and CD3+CD56-NKG2C+ T-cell subsets, whose TCR beta-chain repertoires were profiled. Illumina HiSeq 2000/2500, MiSeq or NextSeq was used to sequence libraries as 2 x 150 bp reads. Randomly selected healthy volunteers, three men and five women, were used as the eight sequenced donors. Among the eight sequenced donors, only one was HCMV-seronegative, while the other seven were HCMV-seropositive.

Spanning cysteine to phenylalanine, the CDR3 consists of 15 amino acids. DNA is not on record. CDR1 and CDR2 (MGHDK, SYGVNS) derive from the germline V gene. What the research found in general, with its limitations: In six donors, the dominant CD3+CD56+NKG2C+ clonotypes ranked among the top 10 CD8+ clonotypes, making up about 1.0-7.5% of CD8+ T cells. Those dominant clonotypes were again the most abundant among CD3+CD56-NKG2C+ cells in several donors, at about 25-65%. Whether the expanded NKG2C-expressing T cell clones were specific for HCMV antigens was left unclear.

HCMV serostatus was determined by detecting HCMV-specific IgG in serum with a commercial ELISA kit. Ficoll density gradient centrifugation was used to isolate peripheral blood mononuclear cells from blood. Sequencer: Illumina HiSeq 2000. The TCR beta cDNA libraries were made using 5'RACE template switching, a step that added both a universal primer site and unique molecular identifiers. Priming for cDNA synthesis came from the TCR beta constant segment, and two successive PCR amplification steps followed. The authors' pipeline ran thus. MIGEC was used to demultiplex reads and group reads by UMI, and MiTCR was used to assemble and quantify clonotypes. Only TCR cDNA sequences supported by at least two reads were kept to exclude erroneous sequences. Downstream repertoire analysis used the tcR package, and clonotypes were matched across fractions by CDR3 nucleotide sequence plus V segment. VDJmatch was used to annotate antigen specificity against VDJdb, with one amino acid substitution allowed in CDR3. The reads went through TCRdb reprocessing, and each CDR3 protein sequence gets one entry with no DNA. In this record, the V and J calls reflect TCRdb's handling and not the investigators' own analysis. The table for this sample shows 150,000 or so distinct CDR3 sequences. The top ten clonotypes cover around a third of the sample.

Worth noting for this clonotype: Its binding antigen is unknown.

The clonotype comes from a woman aged 45 to 65 in good health. Donor details come from another sample of the same person, matched by shared clones. The chain is assembled from TRBV25-1 and TRBJ1-5; TCRdb's D call of TRBD1 is untestable without DNA. Sequencing was done on a sample of blood T cells: a sorted CD56 or NKG2C T cell subset, CD4+ or CD8+ T cells, or bulk PBMC T cells (not recorded which). The CDR3 amino acid sequence is: CASTPGGGSDQPQHF. The reference TRBV25-1 and TRBJ1-5 proteins fill in what lies around the CDR3, so the full variable domain reads EADIYQTPRYLVIGTGKKITLECSQTMGHDKMYWYQQDPGMELHLIHYSYGVNSTEKGDLSSESTVSRIRTEHFPLTLESARPSHTSQYLCASTPGGGSDQPQHFGDGTRLSIL.